Below, 8 T cell receptor beta chains from the same sample are listed, as sequenced in a study of identical twins. TCRdb re-analysed the 5' RACE reads in MiXCR, keeping a single row per CDR3 protein. The sample shows about 340,000 distinct CDR3 sequences, over 9% of them seen only once. The sample was also linked to a second study, of yellow fever vaccine responses in identical twins.

Sequencing used CD8+ T cells sorted from blood. These receptor sequences come from a young woman in good health.

In its sample, this clonotype was seen many times. This chain connects TRBV12-3 or TRBV12-4 to TRBJ2-1, with TRBD1 as a possible D gene (5 bases). V lost 6 bases, J lost 9 bases, and 15 bases lay in between. The CDR3 runs to 13 residues. CDR3 amino acids: CASSPQGQGEQFF. In nucleotides, the CDR3 is TGTGCCAGCAGCCCTCAGGGTCAGGGTGAGCAGTTCTTC.

The rearrangement joins TRBV12-3 or TRBV12-4 to TRBJ2-1; 8 nucleotides match TRBD1. J was trimmed by 8 bases and V by 5 bases; bases with no gene match: 8. This CDR3 has 14 amino acids. CDR3 coding DNA: TGTGCCAGCAGTCCCCGGACAGGGTGGGATGAGCAGTTCTTC. Its protein is CASSPRTGWDEQFF.

This clonotype has a count of ten or more. The gene calls are TRBV4-2 and TRBJ2-1, with TRBD1 matching 7 bases. Germline values: CDR1 LGHNA, CDR2 YNFKEQ. This CDR3 comprises 16 residues. J gave up 6 bases and V 1 base, and 9 bases lay outside the gene matches. The CDR3 DNA sequence: TGTGCCAGCAGCCAAGGAGACAGGGTTGGGTCCAATGAGCAGTTCTTC. Translation gives CASSQGDRVGSNEQFF.

The rearrangement links TRBV29-1 to TRBJ2-3; 10 nucleotides agree with TRBD2. Germline lookup yields CDR1 SQVTM and CDR2 ANQGSEA. The length of the CDR3 is 14 residues. Trimming removed 4 bases from V and 3 bases from J; junction bases left unmatched: 4. Here the CDR3 reads CSVVPGLATDTQYF. Written as DNA, the CDR3 is TGCAGCGTTGTGCCGGGACTAGCGACAGATACGCAGTATTTT.

The chain couples TRBV4-1 to TRBJ2-1, with D uncertain. Per the germline V gene, CDR1 is MGHRA and CDR2 is YSYEKL. V lost 0 bases, J lost 4 bases, and 10 bases lay in between. The CDR3 totals 15 residues. CDR3 sequence: CASSQDPGRYNEQFF. CDR3 DNA: TGCGCCAGCAGCCAAGATCCGGGCAGGTACAATGAGCAGTTCTTC.

The chain is built from TRBV19 and TRBJ2-3; D gene uncertain. Germline CDR1 and CDR2: LNHDA and SQIVND (reference sequence). V was cut by 1 base and J by 5 bases, with 7 bases left in between. The CDR3 is 13 residues long. The CDR3 loop is CASSIVRGDTQYF. The DNA of the CDR3 is TGTGCCAGTAGTATAGTACGAGGAGATACGCAGTATTTT.

This clonotype was seen more than once but under ten times. This chain links TRBV29-1 with TRBJ1-2; 12 bases agree with TRBD1. CDR3 size: 14 residues. The V segment lost 5 bases and the J segment 7 bases; nucleotides outside the gene matches: 8. Germline V gene lookup returns CDR1 SQVTM and CDR2 ANQGSEA. The CDR3 sequence: CSVPIGTGGFGYTF. CDR3 in DNA: TGCAGCGTTCCCATAGGGACAGGGGGCTTTGGCTACACCTTC. The whole variable domain, remainder taken from reference TRBV29-1 and TRBJ1-2, is SAVISQKPSRDICQRGTSLTIQCQVDSQVTMMFWYRQQPGQSLTLIATANQGSEATYESGFVIDKFPISRPNLTFSTLTVSNMSPEDSSIYLCSVPIGTGGFGYTFGSGTRLTVV.

This clonotype has ten or more counts. The chain is built from TRBV6-2 or TRBV6-3 and TRBJ1-1, with a possible D match to TRBD1 (6 bases). The CDR3 is made up of 14 amino acids. CDR1 and CDR2 from the germline V gene are MNHEY and SVGEGT. Trimming pared 6 bases from V and 1 base from J, leaving 12 bases between. Here the CDR3 DNA reads TGTGCCAGCAGCTATGGACAGCGGAACACTGAAGCTTTCTTT. It yields the protein CASSYGQRNTEAFF.